The next 8 T cell receptor beta chains were all read from a single sample in a study of cytomegalovirus exposure and HLA in healthy donors. The PCR made use of 60 Vbeta and 13 Jbeta primers. Here immunoSEQ multiplex PCR was the method, and the copy in TCRdb shows in-frame clones only, minus some. The repertoire has 150,000 or so clones, more than 60% of them found once; the top ten carry 10%. The sample consisted of PBMCs. Every receptor here comes from a man between 25 and 39 years old in good health and CMV-seropositive.

Concerning this clone itself: Different DNA sequences within this sample yield the same CDR3. The CDR3 reads CASSITGSYEQYF. CDR3 DNA sequence: TGTGCCAGTAGTATTACAGGTTCCTACGAGCAGTACTTC. The J gene is TRBJ2-7, the V gene TRBV19; TRBD1 might be the D (5 bases). V lost 3 bases and J lost 1, with 7 bases in between. The CDR3 length is 13 residues. The germline gives CDR1 LNHDA, CDR2 SQIVND (reference sequence).

This clone was seen a few times. The rearrangement links TRBV10-1 to TRBJ2-7; perhaps TRBD1 as D (6 bases). The germline V gene encodes CDR1 WNHNN and CDR2 SYGVQD (reference sequence). The V and J ends lost 4 bases and 5 bases respectively, with 15 bases between them. The CDR3 has 14 residues. CDR3 coding DNA: TGCGCCAGCAGTGCGGACAGAGTTTTCCACGAGCAGTACTTC. Residues: CASSADRVFHEQYF.

The CDR3, as DNA: TGTGCCAGCAGTGACTTGGGGGCAGGGTTAGGAGCGACAGATACGCAGTATTTT. Translated, it gives CASSDLGAGLGATDTQYF. The chain combines TRBV2 with TRBJ2-3, with D possibly matching TRBD1 (6 bases). The V gene lost 3 bases and the J gene lost 3 bases, with 22 bases spanning the gap. This CDR3 contains 18 residues. CDR1 and CDR2 from the germline V gene are SNHLY and FYNNEI.

This clone came up a few times. This chain joins TRBV29-1 and TRBJ2-1; 10 nucleotides agree with TRBD2. The CDR3 loop spans 14 amino acids. V lost 3 bases and J lost 8; bases outside the gene matches: 7. Germline loops: CDR1 SQVTM, CDR2 ANQGSEA. Written as DNA, the CDR3 is TGCAGCGTTGAGAAGCGGGAGGGTATGGATGAGCAGTTCTTC. Amino acid sequence: CSVEKREGMDEQFF.

The rearrangement uses TRBV5-4 and TRBJ2-3, with a weak D call TRBD2 (5 bases). V lost 0 bases to trimming and J lost 2 bases, with 13 bases between them. In germline, CDR1 is SGHNT, CDR2 YYREEE (reference sequence). CDR3 length: 16 residues. The DNA of the CDR3 is TGTGCCAGCAGCTTGGTCCTGGACTTCTCCACAGATACGCAGTATTTT. Protein sequence: CASSLVLDFSTDTQYF.

The rearrangement links TRBV4-1 to TRBJ1-6; possible D gene TRBD1, 6 bases. This CDR3 comprises 16 residues. CDR1 and CDR2 (germline): MGHRA, YSYEKL. The V end lost 2 bases, the J end lost 7 bases, and 15 bases lay between the germline ends. Here the CDR3 DNA reads TGCGCCAGCAGCCAAACACAGGGATTGGGGAATTCACCCCTCCACTTT. This sequence encodes CASSQTQGLGNSPLHF.

CDR3 DNA: TGTGCCAGCAGCGTCCTAGCGGAGTTTTCCTACAATGAGCAGTTCTTC. Residues: CASSVLAEFSYNEQFF. V and J are TRBV9 and TRBJ2-1; 7 bases are a match to TRBD2. Germline lookup yields CDR1 SGDLS and CDR2 YYNGEE. The CDR3 spans 16 residues. V lost 2 bases and J lost 1; bases outside the gene matches: 6.

This clone appeared a few times. The genes are TRBV4-1 and TRBJ2-5; 9 bases are a match to TRBD2. V trimming: 4 bases; J trimming: 5 bases; junction bases outside the gene matches: 5. Germline CDR1 MGHRA, CDR2 YSYEKL. CDR3 length equals 14 residues. The CDR3 sequence is CASSLRTSAETQYF. DNA of the CDR3: TGCGCCAGCAGCCTCAGGACTAGCGCCGAGACCCAGTACTTC.